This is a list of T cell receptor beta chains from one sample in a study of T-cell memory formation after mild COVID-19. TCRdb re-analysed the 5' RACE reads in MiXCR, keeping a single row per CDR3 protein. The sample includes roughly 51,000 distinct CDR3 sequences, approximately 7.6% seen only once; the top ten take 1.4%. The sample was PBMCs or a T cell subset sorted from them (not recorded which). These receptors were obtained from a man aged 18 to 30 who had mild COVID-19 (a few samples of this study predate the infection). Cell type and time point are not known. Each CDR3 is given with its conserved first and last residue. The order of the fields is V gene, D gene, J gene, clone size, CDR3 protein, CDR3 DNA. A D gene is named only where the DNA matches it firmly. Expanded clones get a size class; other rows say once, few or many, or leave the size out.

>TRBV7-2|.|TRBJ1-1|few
CASSLGITGMREAFF
TGTGCCAGCAGCTTAGGGATAACAGGGATGCGTGAAGCTTTCTTT
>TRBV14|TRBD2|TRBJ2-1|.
CASSQRPTSFGYNEQFF
TGTGCCAGCAGCCAAAGGCCGACTAGCTTTGGTTACAATGAGCAGTTCTTC
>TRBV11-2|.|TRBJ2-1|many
CASSSRVSAEQFF
TGTGCCAGCAGCTCCAGGGTGTCGGCTGAGCAGTTCTTC
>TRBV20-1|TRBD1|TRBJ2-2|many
CSARDRVGTGVTGELFF
TGCAGTGCTAGAGATCGGGTCGGGACAGGGGTGACCGGGGAGCTGTTTTTT
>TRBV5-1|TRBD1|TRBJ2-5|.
CASRSTGYQETQYF
TGCGCCAGCAGATCGACAGGGTACCAAGAGACCCAGTACTTC
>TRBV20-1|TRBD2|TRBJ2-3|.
CSARDPRGADTQYF
TGCAGTGCTAGAGATCCCCGGGGGGCAGATACGCAGTATTTT
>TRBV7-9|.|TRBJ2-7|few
CASSTPYGEQYF
TGTGCCAGCAGCACACCCTACGGCGAGCAGTACTTC
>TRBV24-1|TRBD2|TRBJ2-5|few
CATSDSAGGGETQYF
TGTGCCACCAGTGATTCCGCGGGCGGGGGGGAGACCCAGTACTTC
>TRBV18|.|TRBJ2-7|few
CASSPDRQYEQYF
TGTGCCAGCTCACCCGACAGGCAATACGAGCAGTACTTC
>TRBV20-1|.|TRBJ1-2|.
CSASVGRANYGYTF
TGCAGTGCGAGCGTGGGTAGGGCTAACTATGGCTACACCTTC
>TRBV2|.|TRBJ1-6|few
CASSGDTYSPLHF
TGTGCCAGCAGTGGGGACACATATTCACCCCTCCACTTT
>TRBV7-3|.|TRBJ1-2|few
CASSFQNLMEVALYGYTF
TGTGCCAGCAGCTTTCAGAACCTCATGGAAGTCGCACTTTATGGCTACACCTTC
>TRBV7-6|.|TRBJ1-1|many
CASSLWGWNTEAFF
TGTGCCAGCAGCTTGTGGGGATGGAACACTGAAGCTTTCTTT
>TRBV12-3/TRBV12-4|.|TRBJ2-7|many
CASSFSRRSYEQYF
TGTGCCAGCAGTTTTTCCAGGAGATCCTACGAGCAGTACTTC
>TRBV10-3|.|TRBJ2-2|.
CAYGTPNTGELFF
TGTGCCTACGGGACACCTAACACCGGGGAGCTGTTTTTT
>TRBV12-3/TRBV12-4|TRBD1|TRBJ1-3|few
CASSPRDREFGNTIYF
TGTGCCAGCAGCCCACGGGACAGGGAATTTGGAAACACCATATATTTT
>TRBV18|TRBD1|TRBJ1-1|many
CASSPRGTGDTEAFF
TGTGCCAGCTCACCAAGGGGGACAGGGGACACTGAAGCTTTCTTT
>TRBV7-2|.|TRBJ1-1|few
CASSIQEDTEAFF
TGTGCCAGCAGCATACAGGAGGACACTGAAGCTTTCTTT
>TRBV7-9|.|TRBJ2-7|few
CASSSGRGSIHEQYF
TGTGCCAGCAGCTCAGGCCGCGGGTCAATCCACGAGCAGTACTTC
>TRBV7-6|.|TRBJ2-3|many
CASSSTGLADTQYF
TGTGCCAGCAGCTCGACTGGACTGGCAGATACGCAGTATTTT
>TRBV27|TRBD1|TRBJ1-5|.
CASSLSNIGQGESQPQHF
TGTGCCAGCAGTTTGAGTAATATTGGACAGGGAGAGAGTCAGCCCCAGCATTTT
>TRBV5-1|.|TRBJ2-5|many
CASSLGGGDETQYF
TGCGCCAGCAGCTTGGGCGGCGGGGATGAGACCCAGTACTTC
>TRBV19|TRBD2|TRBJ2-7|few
CASSRTSGVGYEQYF
TGTGCCAGTAGTAGGACTAGCGGAGTCGGGTACGAGCAGTACTTC
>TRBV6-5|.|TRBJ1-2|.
CASSGGSYGYTF
TGTGCCAGCAGTGGTGGCAGCTATGGCTACACCTTC
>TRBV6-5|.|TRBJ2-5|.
CASRGSETQYF
TGTGCCAGCAGAGGGTCGGAGACCCAGTACTTC
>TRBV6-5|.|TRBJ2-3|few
CASSPTVIRTDTQYF
TGTGCCAGCAGCCCGACTGTGATTCGCACAGATACGCAGTATTTT
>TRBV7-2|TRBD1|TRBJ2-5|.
CASSVDRVEETQYF
TGTGCCAGCAGCGTGGACAGGGTGGAAGAGACCCAGTACTTC
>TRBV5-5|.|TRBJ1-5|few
CASSFAAGDNQPQHF
TGTGCCAGCAGCTTTGCTGCGGGGGACAATCAGCCCCAGCATTTT
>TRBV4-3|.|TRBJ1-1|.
CASSQDGVNTEAFF
TGCGCCAGCAGCCAAGACGGGGTGAACACTGAAGCTTTCTTT
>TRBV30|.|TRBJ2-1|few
CAWSVVMSGEQFF
TGTGCCTGGAGTGTAGTTATGAGTGGTGAGCAGTTCTTC
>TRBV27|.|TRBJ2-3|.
CASSLTQGGADTQYF
TGTGCCAGCAGTTTAACTCAGGGTGGCGCAGATACGCAGTATTTT
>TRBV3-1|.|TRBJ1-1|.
CASSQAQNTEAFF
TGTGCCAGCAGCCAAGCACAAAACACTGAAGCTTTCTTT
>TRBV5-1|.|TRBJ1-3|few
CASSFRGNSGNTIYF
TGCGCCAGCAGCTTCAGAGGGAACTCTGGAAACACCATATATTTT
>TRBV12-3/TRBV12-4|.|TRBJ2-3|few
CASTSLTDVRGGFTQYF
TGTGCCAGCACCTCTTTGACGGACGTGAGGGGGGGATTTACGCAGTATTTT
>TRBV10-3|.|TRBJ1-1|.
CAISASGAGLNTEAFF
TGTGCCATCAGTGCTAGTGGGGCAGGGCTGAACACTGAAGCTTTCTTT
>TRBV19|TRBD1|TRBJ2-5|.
CASGRGRKETQYF
TGTGCCAGTGGCAGGGGGCGGAAAGAGACCCAGTACTTC
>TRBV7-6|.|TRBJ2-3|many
CASSSRGGSTDTQYF
TGTGCCAGCAGCTCCAGGGGCGGGAGCACAGATACGCAGTATTTT
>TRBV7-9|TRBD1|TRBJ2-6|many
CASSLAGTGPYGANVLTF
TGTGCCAGCAGCTTAGCGGGGACAGGGCCCTATGGGGCCAACGTCCTGACTTTC
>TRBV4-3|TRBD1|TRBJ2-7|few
CASSQARQGYEQYF
TGCGCCAGCAGCCAGGCTCGACAGGGATACGAGCAGTACTTC
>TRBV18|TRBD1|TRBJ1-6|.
CASSPGQNYALHF
TGTGCCAGCTCACCGGGACAGAATTATGCCCTCCACTTT
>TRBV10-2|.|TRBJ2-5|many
CASSDQQETQYF
TGCGCCAGCAGTGACCAGCAAGAGACCCAGTACTTC
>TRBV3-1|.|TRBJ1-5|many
CASSLNSNQPQHF
TGTGCCAGCAGCCTTAATAGCAATCAGCCCCAGCATTTT
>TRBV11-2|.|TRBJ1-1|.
CASSLVVDTEAFF
TGTGCCAGCAGCTTAGTTGTGGACACTGAAGCTTTCTTT